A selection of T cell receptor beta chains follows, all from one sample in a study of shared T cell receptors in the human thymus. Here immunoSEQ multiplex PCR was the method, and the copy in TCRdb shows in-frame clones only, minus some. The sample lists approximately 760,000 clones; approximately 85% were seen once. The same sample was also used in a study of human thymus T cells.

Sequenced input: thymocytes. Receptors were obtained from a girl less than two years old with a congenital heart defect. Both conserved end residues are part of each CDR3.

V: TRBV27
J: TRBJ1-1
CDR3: CASSPVARRGFGGEAFF

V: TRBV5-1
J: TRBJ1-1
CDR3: CASSPIPPTSEAFF

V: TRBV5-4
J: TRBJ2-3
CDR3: CASSRNEHADTQYF

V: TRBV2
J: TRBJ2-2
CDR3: CASTDRDPINTGELFF

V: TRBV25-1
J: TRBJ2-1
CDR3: CASGRSDRANEQFF

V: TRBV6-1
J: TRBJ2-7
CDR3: CASSEFRQQGASYEQYF

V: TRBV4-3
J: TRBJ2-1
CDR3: CASSQDLRLRYDEQFF

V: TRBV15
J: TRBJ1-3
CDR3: CATSRVLLSSGNTIYF

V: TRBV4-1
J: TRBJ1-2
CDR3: CASSHSPTGTDDFRYGYTF

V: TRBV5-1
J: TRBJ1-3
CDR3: CASRDRASGNTIYF

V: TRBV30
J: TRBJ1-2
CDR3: CAWSGRRPSYGYTF

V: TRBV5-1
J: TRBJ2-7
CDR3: CASSPPGQSPYEQYF

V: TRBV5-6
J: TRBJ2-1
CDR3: CASSFLRNEQFF

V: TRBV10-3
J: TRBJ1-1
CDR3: CAITNRGGTEAFF

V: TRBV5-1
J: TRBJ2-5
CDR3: CASNSPGTTRETQYF

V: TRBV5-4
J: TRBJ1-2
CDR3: CASSPHPGQGASGGYTF

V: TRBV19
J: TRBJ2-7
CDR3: CASSPAGHSYEQYF

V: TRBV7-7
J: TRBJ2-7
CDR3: CASSLGTGTFEQYF

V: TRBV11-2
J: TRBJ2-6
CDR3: CASSHTFQGLSSGANVLTF

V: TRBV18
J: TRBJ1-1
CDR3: CASSDKPGQMNTEAFF

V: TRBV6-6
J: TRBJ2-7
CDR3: CASSYPGTGGSYEQYF

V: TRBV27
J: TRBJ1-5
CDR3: CASSQGQPNQPQHF

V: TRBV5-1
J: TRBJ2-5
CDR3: CASSLGADRGGETQYF

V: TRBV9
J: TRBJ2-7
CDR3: CASSVGPTYEQYF

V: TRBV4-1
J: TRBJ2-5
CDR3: CASSQGQPRLAGGWGTQYF

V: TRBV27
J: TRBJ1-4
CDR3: CASSRQAANEKLFF

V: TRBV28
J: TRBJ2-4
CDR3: CASRATGGNIQYF

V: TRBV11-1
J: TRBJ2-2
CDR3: CAGTWGGANTGELFF

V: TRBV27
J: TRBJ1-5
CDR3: CASSVGTGMNQPQHF

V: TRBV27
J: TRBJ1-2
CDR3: CASGREKGGCGYTF

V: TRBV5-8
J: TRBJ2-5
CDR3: CASGTWETQYF

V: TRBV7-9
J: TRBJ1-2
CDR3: CASSPGVYGYTF

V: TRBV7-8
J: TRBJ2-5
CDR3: CASSLPPVETQYF

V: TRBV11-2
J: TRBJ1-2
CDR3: CASSLSNPGQGNGYTF

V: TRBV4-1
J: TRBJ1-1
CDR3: CASSQESNRGQPNTEAFF

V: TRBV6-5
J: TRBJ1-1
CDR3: CASSYGDRGNTEAFF

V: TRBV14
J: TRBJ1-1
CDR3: CASSPGQAEVREAFF

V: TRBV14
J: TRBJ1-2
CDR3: CASSPLTGVYGYTF